A selection of T cell receptor beta chains follows, all from one sample in a study of blood T cell repertoires in COVID-19. Measured with immunoSEQ multiplex PCR; TCRdb has only the in-frame clones, and not every one. The table shows fewer than 40,000 clones, with around 86% occurring only once. What was sequenced was peripheral blood. Source of these receptors: a human donor in a cohort sampled during active COVID-19. Both conserved end residues are part of each CDR3. Not every row has a clone size; where given, it reads once, few, many or a size class.

TRBV10-1 once CASSEGDGKEGYEQYF
TRBV10-3 . CAIRGGTSGTDTQYF
TRBV10-3 . CAISESGSMNTEAFF
TRBV5-4 . CASSTRGDSYNEQFF
TRBV12-3/TRBV12-4 . CASSFGGVGYTF
TRBV4-1 . CASGTGNADTQYF
TRBV6-5 . CASSYSMASNEKLFF
TRBV27 . CASSLHRGNGYTF
TRBV10-3 . CAISWDRSYEQYF
TRBV19 once CASSRGTNTEAFF
TRBV19 . CASSMGTSRSTDTQYF
TRBV9 . CASSRDRGRNNEQFF
TRBV13 . CASSLSPTAYYGYTF